The TCR beta chain described here comes from a study of cytomegalovirus exposure and HLA in healthy donors. Germline assignment: CDR1 SGHVS and CDR2 FQNEAQ. With V trimmed by 0 bases and J by 0 bases, 4 bases remained unmatched. CDR3 length: 17 amino acids. Vbeta (60) and Jbeta (13) primers were used in the PCR. Some clones are missing from TCRdb's copy, which holds only in-frame ones; the method was immunoSEQ multiplex PCR. The sample carries some 140,000 clones, approximately 80% recorded once. This chain connects TRBV7-8 to TRBJ2-5; 10 bases map to TRBD2. The TCR comes from a man aged 40-55 years in good health and CMV-seronegative. The sequenced sample was PBMCs. CDR3 DNA: TGTGCCAGCAGCTTAGCTGGACTAGCGGTATACCAAGAGACCCAGTACTTC. Translation: CASSLAGLAVYQETQYF.